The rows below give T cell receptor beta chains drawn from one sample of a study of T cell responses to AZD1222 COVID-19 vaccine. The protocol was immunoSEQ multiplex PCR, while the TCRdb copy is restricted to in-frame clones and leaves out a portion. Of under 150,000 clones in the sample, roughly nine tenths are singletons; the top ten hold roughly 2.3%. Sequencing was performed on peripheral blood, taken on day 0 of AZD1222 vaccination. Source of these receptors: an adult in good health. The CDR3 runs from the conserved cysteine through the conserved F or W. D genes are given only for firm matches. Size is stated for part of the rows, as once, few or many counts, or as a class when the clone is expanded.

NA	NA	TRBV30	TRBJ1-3	CAWSPRGGVGGNTIYF	TGTGCCTGGAGCCCCAGGGGCGGGGTCGGCGGAAACACCATATATTTT
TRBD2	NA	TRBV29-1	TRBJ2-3	CSVTGTSGRGASTDTQYF	TGCAGCGTCACCGGGACTAGCGGGAGAGGGGCTAGCACAGATACGCAGTATTTT
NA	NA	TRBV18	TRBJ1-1	CASSPGLFEAFF	TGTGCCAGCTCACCGGGTCTTTTTGAAGCTTTCTTT
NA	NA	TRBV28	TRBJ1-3	CASSYDSAGNTIYF	TGTGCCAGCAGCTATGACAGCGCCGGAAACACCATATATTTT
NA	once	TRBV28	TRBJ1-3	CASSFSGPGNTIYF	TGTGCCAGCAGTTTTTCGGGGCCTGGAAACACCATATATTTT
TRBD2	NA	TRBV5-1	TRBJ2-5	CASSLGGTSGAQETQYF	TGCGCCAGCAGCTTGGGAGGGACTAGCGGGGCCCAAGAGACCCAGTACTTC
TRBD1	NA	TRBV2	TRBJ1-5	CASSPRRSGTGGKQPQHF	TGTGCCAGCAGTCCACGAAGATCCGGGACAGGGGGCAAGCAGCCCCAGCATTTT
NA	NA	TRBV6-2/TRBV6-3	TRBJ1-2	CASSPGWQGDGYTF	TGTGCCAGCAGCCCGGGTTGGCAGGGAGATGGCTACACCTTC
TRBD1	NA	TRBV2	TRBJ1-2	CASSARGNGYTF	TGTGCCAGCAGTGCCAGGGGGAATGGCTACACCTTC
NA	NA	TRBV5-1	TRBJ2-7	CASSPPGGTVYEQYF	TGCGCCAGCAGCCCGCCAGGGGGGACCGTCTACGAGCAGTACTTC
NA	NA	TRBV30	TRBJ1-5	CAWTAGRGGNQPQHF	TGTGCCTGGACCGCCGGGCGCGGGGGGAATCAGCCCCAGCATTTT
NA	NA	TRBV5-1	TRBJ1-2	CASSLGGGYGYTF	TGCGCCAGCAGCTTAGGAGGGGGCTATGGCTACACCTTC
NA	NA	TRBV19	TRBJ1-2	CASSIVGREYYGYTF	TGTGCCAGTAGTATAGTGGGCAGGGAGTACTATGGCTACACCTTC
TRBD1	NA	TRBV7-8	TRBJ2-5	CASSLTGEETQYF	TGTGCCAGCAGCCTGACAGGGGAAGAGACCCAGTACTTC
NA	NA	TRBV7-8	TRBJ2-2	CASSRTSRGGRPGELFF	TGTGCCAGCAGCCGAACCTCCAGGGGGGGGCGCCCCGGGGAGCTGTTTTTT
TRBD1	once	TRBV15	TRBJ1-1	CATSRGRGTGAEAFF	TGTGCCACCAGCAGGGGACGGGGGACAGGGGCTGAAGCTTTCTTT
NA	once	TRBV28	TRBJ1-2	CASSQGVGGAAINGYTF	TGTGCCAGCAGCCAAGGGGTGGGTGGGGCAGCAATCAATGGCTACACCTTC
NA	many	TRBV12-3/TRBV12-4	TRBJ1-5	CASSLDSQPQHF	TGTGCCAGCAGTTTAGACAGCCAGCCCCAGCATTTT
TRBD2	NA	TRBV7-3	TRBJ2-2	CASSLMLAGGSNTGELFF	TGTGCCAGCAGCTTGATGCTAGCGGGAGGGTCGAACACCGGGGAGCTGTTTTTT
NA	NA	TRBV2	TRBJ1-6	CASSEGDSRVSPLHF	TGTGCCAGCAGTGAAGGAGACAGTAGGGTTTCACCCCTCCACTTT
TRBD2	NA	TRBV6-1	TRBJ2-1	CASSGLLASSYNEQFF	TGTGCCAGCAGTGGATTACTAGCGAGCTCCTACAATGAGCAGTTCTTC
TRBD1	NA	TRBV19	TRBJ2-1	CAGTASEQFF	TGTGCCGGGACAGCATCCGAGCAGTTCTTC
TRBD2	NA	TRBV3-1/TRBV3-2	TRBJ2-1	CASSSSGSSFNEQFF	TGTGCCAGCAGCTCCAGCGGGAGCTCCTTCAATGAGCAGTTCTTC
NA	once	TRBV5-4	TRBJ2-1	CASSLAGAPINEQFF	TGTGCCAGCAGCTTAGCGGGCGCCCCTATTAATGAGCAGTTCTTC
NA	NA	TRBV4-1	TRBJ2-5	CASSQEVWRTQYF	TGCGCCAGCAGCCAAGAGGTTTGGAGGACCCAGTACTTC
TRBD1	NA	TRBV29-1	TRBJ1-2	CSVSGDSYYGYTF	TGCAGCGTTAGTGGGGACAGTTACTATGGCTACACCTTC
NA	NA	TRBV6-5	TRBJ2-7	CASLGGGREQYF	TGTGCCAGCCTCGGGGGTGGAAGGGAGCAGTACTTC
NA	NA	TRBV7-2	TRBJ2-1	CASSRNSGARGNEQFF	TGTGCCAGCAGCCGCAATAGTGGGGCGCGTGGGAATGAGCAGTTCTTC
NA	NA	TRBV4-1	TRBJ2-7	CASSQARDTLALSYEQYF	TGCGCCAGCAGCCAAGCCCGGGACACTCTCGCTTTATCCTACGAGCAGTACTTC
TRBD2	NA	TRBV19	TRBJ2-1	CASSKLLSGSGNEQFF	TGTGCCAGTAGTAAGCTGTTGAGCGGGAGTGGAAATGAGCAGTTCTTC